This paragraph reports one TCR beta chain. The data were obtained in a study of T cells of healthy individuals. Trimming left V 1 base short and J 3 bases short, with 9 bases between. Germline CDR1 is LGHDT and CDR2 is YNNKEL (reference sequence). The CDR3 length is 15 residues. TCRdb re-called the 5' RACE reads with MiXCR, one entry per CDR3 protein. The sample has about 57,000 distinct CDR3 sequences, roughly 16% seen once. The TCR comes from a human donor in good health. The genes are TRBV3-1 and TRBJ1-4, with D unclear. CDR3 in DNA: TGTGCCAGCAGCCAAGTAAGGACGGCTAATGAAAAACTGTTTTTT. This sequence encodes CASSQVRTANEKLFF.